These 12 T cell receptor beta chains were sequenced from one sample in a study of cytomegalovirus exposure and HLA in healthy donors. With 60 Vbeta and 13 Jbeta primers, the PCR was carried out. Here immunoSEQ multiplex PCR was the method, and the copy in TCRdb shows in-frame clones only, minus some. The sample yields 220,000 or so clones, 65% to 75% seen once. Sequencing used PBMCs. These receptor sequences come from a woman between 25 and 40 years old in good health and CMV-seronegative.

Only a few counts were recorded for this clone. The chain combines TRBV30 with TRBJ2-3; maybe TRBD2 (7 bases). V dropped 5 bases and J dropped 2 bases, with 20 bases sitting between them. Germline loops: CDR1 GTSNPN, CDR2 SVGIG (reference sequence). CDR3 size: 16 residues. The CDR3 DNA reads TGTGCCTGGGGACTCACTTCGGGGGGCCTCACAGATACGCAGTATTTT. This gives the protein CAWGLTSGGLTDTQYF.

The chain has TRBV10-2 and TRBJ2-5; D unclear. The DNA end lines up better with TRBJ2-7; the J call may be wrong. The V gene's germline CDR1 is WSHSY and CDR2 SAAADI. CDR3 size: 13 residues. CDR3 sequence (DNA): TGCGCCAGCAGTGAGGGGCTCTCCTACGAGCAGTACTTC. Amino acids: CASSEGLSYEQYF.

The V call is TRBV5-1, the J call TRBJ2-1; maybe TRBD2 (5 bases). Looked up from germline, CDR1 is SGHRS and CDR2 is YFSETQ. CDR3 length: 14 amino acids. V lost 1 base and J lost 6, with 11 bases in between. The CDR3: CASSLRGSVNEQFF. As DNA, the CDR3 is TGCGCCAGCAGCTTGCGGGGTTCGGTCAATGAGCAGTTCTTC.

The CDR3 sequence is CASRKRTSGNIGDTQYF. CDR3 sequence (DNA): TGTGCCAGCAGAAAAAGGACTAGCGGGAATATCGGAGATACGCAGTATTTT. The chain links TRBV7-2 to TRBJ2-3; 12 bases map to TRBD2. Germline V gene sequence: CDR1 SGHTA, CDR2 FQGNSA. V was pared by 6 bases and J by 5 bases, with 12 bases of the junction left unmatched. The CDR3 spans 17 residues.

This clone appeared a single time. The CDR3 is CASSIAGGNYGYTF. The CDR3 DNA is TGTGCCAGTAGTATCGCAGGGGGCAACTATGGCTACACCTTC. V usage is TRBV19 and J usage is TRBJ1-2, with 8 bases matching TRBD1. In germline, CDR1 is LNHDA, CDR2 SQIVND (reference sequence). The junction had 2 bases not matched to a gene; V was cut back by 3 bases and J by 2 bases. CDR3 size: 14 residues.

As concerns this clone: Possible read error: a much larger clone is one base away. The rearrangement joins TRBV30 to TRBJ1-2, with TRBD1 identical over 8 bases. J gave up 7 bases and V 3 bases, and 10 bases lay outside the gene matches. Germline values: CDR1 GTSNPN, CDR2 SVGIG (reference sequence). This CDR3 is built from 14 residues. The CDR3 is CAWSHGQGYGGYTF. Here the CDR3 DNA reads TGTGCCTGGAGCCACGGACAGGGTTACGGTGGCTACACCTTC.

The chain couples TRBV7-9 to TRBJ1-4, with TRBD1 matching over 9 bases. Germline CDR1 and CDR2: SEHNR and FQNEAQ (reference sequence). CDR3 size: 16 residues. Losses at the gene ends were 1 base for V and 7 bases for J; bases not matched to a gene: 7. The CDR3 here is CASSLDRQGEREKLFF. Written as DNA, the CDR3 is TGTGCCAGCAGCTTAGATCGACAGGGGGAACGTGAAAAACTGTTTTTT.

CDR3 sequence (DNA): TGTGCCAGCAGTCTGGGACTTAACACCGGGGAGCTGTTTTTT. Translated, it gives CASSLGLNTGELFF. The V call is TRBV6-5, the J call TRBJ2-2; the D gene is possibly TRBD2 (6 bases). Germline V gives CDR1 MNHEY, CDR2 SVGAGI. Trimming took off 5 bases at V and 2 bases at J, with 9 bases between the two ends. The CDR3 sequence is 14 residues long.

The chain recombines TRBV5-6 with TRBJ1-2; tentatively, D is TRBD1 (6 bases). CDR3 length: 14 residues. The germline V gene encodes CDR1 SGHDT and CDR2 YYEEEE. V was cut by 3 bases and J by 3 bases, with 12 bases left in between. Here the CDR3 reads CASSSTDRDYGYTF. As DNA, the CDR3 is TGTGCCAGCAGCTCGACGGACAGAGACTATGGCTACACCTTC.

The chain joins TRBV6-5 to TRBJ1-1; D perhaps matches TRBD1 (5 bases). V was clipped by 10 bases and J by 3 bases, with 15 bases between them. CDR1 and CDR2 (germline): MNHEY, SVGAGI. This CDR3 is 13 amino acids long. The CDR3 bases are TGTGCCATCCATCCGACAGTTTACACTGAAGCTTTCTTT. Residues: CAIHPTVYTEAFF.

This clone was observed a handful of times. The rearrangement links TRBV19 to TRBJ2-1, with a possible D match to TRBD2 (7 bases). This CDR3 is 16 amino acids long. V lost 2 bases to trimming and J lost 7 bases, with 18 bases between them. CDR1 is LNHDA, CDR2 SQIVND, per germline (reference sequence). CDR3 bases: TGTGCCAGTAGTATAAATTGGGGGGGCGGTGGAAATGAGCAGTTCTTC. This encodes CASSINWGGGGNEQFF.

On this clone: The junction differs from germline at one of its ends, possibly a read error. The chain is built from TRBV6-1 and TRBJ1-4; D is unresolved. The CDR3 is 15 amino acids. Germline CDR1 is MNHNS and CDR2 is SASEGT. This CDR3 reads CAISDFGQSNEKLFF. CDR3 coding DNA: TGTGCCATCAGTGATTTTGGGCAATCTAATGAAAAACTGTTTTTT.